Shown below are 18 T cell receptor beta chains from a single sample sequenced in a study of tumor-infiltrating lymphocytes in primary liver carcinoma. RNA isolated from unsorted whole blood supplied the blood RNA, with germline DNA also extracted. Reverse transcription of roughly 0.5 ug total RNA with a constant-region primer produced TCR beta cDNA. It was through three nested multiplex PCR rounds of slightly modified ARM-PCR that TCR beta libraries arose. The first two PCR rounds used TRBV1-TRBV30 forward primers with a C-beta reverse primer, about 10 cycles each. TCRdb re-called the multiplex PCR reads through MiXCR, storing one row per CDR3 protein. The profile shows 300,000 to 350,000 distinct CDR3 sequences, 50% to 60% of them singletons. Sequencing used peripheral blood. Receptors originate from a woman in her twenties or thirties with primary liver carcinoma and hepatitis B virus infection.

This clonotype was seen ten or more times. The CDR3, as DNA: TGCAGCGTTGGTGCGGGACTCTTCCCAGATACGCAGTATTTT. This gives the protein CSVGAGLFPDTQYF. The J gene is TRBJ2-3, the V gene TRBV29-1; a weak D match, TRBD2 (6 bases). The germline gives CDR1 SQVTM, CDR2 ANQGSEA. The CDR3 sequence is 14 residues long. Trimming shortened V by 4 bases and J by 4 bases, and 15 bases separated the two germline ends.

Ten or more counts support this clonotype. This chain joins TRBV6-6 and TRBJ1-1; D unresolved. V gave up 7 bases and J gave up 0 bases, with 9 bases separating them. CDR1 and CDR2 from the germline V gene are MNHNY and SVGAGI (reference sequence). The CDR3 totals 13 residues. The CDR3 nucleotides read TGTGCCAGCAATCCCCGAATGAACACTGAAGCTTTCTTT. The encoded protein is CASNPRMNTEAFF.

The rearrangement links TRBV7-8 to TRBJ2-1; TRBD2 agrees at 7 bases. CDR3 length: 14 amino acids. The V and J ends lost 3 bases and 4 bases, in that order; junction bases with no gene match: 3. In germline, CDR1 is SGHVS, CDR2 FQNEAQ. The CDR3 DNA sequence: TGTGCCAGCAGCTTGAGGGAGGGTTACAATGAGCAGTTCTTC. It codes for CASSLREGYNEQFF.

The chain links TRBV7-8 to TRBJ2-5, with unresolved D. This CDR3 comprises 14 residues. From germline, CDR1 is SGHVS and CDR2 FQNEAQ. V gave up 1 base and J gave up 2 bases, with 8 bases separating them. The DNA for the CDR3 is TGTGCCAGCAGCTTAGGCCGACGGCAAGAGACCCAGTACTTC. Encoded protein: CASSLGRRQETQYF.

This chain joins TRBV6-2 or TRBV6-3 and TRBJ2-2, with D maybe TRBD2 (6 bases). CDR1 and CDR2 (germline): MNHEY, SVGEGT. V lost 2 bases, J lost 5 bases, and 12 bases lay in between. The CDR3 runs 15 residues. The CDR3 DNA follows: TGTGCCAGCAGTTACGGTGGAGGGTTGACCGGGGAGCTGTTTTTT. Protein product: CASSYGGGLTGELFF.

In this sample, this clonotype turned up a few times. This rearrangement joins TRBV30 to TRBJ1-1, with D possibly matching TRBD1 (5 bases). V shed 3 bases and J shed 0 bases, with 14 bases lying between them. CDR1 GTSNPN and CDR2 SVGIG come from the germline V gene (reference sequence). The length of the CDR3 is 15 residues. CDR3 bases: TGTGCCTGGAGAGCCCCTAAGGGGATGAACACTGAAGCTTTCTTT. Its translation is CAWRAPKGMNTEAFF.

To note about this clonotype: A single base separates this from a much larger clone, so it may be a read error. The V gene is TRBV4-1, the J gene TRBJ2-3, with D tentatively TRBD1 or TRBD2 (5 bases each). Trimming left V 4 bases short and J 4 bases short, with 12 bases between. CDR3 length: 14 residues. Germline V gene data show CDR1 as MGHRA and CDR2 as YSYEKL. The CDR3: CASSLVGPSDTQYF. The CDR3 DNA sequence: TGCGCCAGCAGCCTAGTGGGACCCTCAGATACGCAGTATTTT.

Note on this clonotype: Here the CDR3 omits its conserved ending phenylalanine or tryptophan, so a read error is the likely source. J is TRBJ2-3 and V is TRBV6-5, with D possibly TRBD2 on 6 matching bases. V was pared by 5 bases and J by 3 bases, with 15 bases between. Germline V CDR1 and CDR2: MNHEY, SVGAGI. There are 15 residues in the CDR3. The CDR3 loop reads CASSTSIRWTDTQYY. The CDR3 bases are TGTGCCAGCAGTACTAGCATCCGGTGGACAGATACGCAGTATTAT.

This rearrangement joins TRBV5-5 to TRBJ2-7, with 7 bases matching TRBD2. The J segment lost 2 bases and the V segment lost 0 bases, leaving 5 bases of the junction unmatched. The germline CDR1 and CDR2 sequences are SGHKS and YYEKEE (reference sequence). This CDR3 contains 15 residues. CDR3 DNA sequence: TGTGCCAGCAGCTTGGAGCCTAGCGGTACCTACGAGCAGTACTTC. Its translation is CASSLEPSGTYEQYF.

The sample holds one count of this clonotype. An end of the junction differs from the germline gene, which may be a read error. The CDR3 DNA follows: TGTGCCAGCAGAAAAAGGGGGGGGGAGGCTAGGACCGGGGAGCTGTTTTTC. It translates to CASRKRGGEARTGELFF. The chain has TRBV28 and TRBJ2-2, with D maybe TRBD2 (7 bases). Germline V gives CDR1 MDHEN, CDR2 SYDVKM. The CDR3 totals 17 residues. Drawing the rest from reference TRBV28 and TRBJ2-2, the complete variable domain is DVKVTQSSRYLVKRTGEKVFLECVQDMDHENMFWYRQDPGLGLRLIYFSYDVKMKEKGDIPEGYSVSREKKERFSLILESASTNQTSMYLCASRKRGGEARTGELFFGEGSRLTVL.

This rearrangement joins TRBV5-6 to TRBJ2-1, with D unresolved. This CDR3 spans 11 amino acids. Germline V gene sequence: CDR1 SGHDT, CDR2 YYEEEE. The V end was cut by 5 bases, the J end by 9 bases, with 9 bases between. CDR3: CASRGPGEQFF. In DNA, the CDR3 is TGTGCCAGCAGAGGGCCGGGTGAGCAGTTCTTC.

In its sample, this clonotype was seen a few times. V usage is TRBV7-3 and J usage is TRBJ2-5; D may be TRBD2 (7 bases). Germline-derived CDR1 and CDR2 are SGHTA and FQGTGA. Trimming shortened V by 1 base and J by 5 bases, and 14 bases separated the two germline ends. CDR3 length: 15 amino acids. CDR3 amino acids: CASSLRHREGETQYF. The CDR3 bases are TGTGCCAGCAGCTTAAGACACAGGGAGGGGGAGACCCAGTACTTC.

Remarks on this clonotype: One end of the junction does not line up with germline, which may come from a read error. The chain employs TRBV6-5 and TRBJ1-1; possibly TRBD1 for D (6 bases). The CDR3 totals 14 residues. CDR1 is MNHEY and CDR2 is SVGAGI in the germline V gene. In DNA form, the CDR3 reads TGTGTCAGCAGTTACTCGGAGAGGGGGGCTGAAACTTTCTTT. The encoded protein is CVSSYSERGAETFF.

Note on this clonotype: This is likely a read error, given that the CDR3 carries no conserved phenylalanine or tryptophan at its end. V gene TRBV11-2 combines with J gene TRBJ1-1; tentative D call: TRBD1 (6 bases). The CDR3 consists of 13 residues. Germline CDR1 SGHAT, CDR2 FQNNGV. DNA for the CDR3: TGTACCAGCAGCTTGGAAGGGGGCACTGAAGCTTTCCTT. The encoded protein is CTSSLEGGTEAFL.

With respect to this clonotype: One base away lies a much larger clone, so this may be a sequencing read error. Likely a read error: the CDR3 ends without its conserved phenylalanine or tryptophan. DNA of the CDR3: TGTGCCAGCAGTTTCCTCTCTGAGCAGTTCCTC. Translated, it gives CASSFLSEQFL. V is TRBV6-2 or TRBV6-3 and J is TRBJ2-1; D uncertain. The ends were cut back, 4 bases at V and 9 bases at J, with 7 bases in the middle. This CDR3 has 11 amino acids. Germline CDR1 and CDR2: MNHEY and SVGEGT.

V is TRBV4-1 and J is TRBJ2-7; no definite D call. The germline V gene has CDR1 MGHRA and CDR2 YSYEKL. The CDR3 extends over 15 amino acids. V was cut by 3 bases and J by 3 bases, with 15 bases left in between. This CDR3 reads CASSHLVGQIYEQYF. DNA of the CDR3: TGCGCCAGCAGCCACCTTGTTGGGCAAATCTACGAGCAGTACTTC.

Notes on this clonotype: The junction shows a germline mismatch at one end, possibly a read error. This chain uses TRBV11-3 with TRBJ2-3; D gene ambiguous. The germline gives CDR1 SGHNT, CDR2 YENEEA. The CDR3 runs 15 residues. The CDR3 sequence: CTSSLGWGPGDTQYF. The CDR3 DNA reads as TGCACCAGCAGCTTAGGTTGGGGTCCTGGAGATACGCAGTATTTT.

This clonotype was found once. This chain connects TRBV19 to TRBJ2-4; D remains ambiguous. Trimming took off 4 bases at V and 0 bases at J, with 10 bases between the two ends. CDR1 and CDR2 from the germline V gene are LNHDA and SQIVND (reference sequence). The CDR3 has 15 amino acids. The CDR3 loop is CASSNPLVAKNIQYF. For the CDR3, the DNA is TGTGCCAGTAGTAACCCCCTGGTAGCCAAAAACATTCAGTACTTC.